A single sample is the source of the 32 T cell receptor beta chains below, sequenced in a study of spatial heterogeneity in lung cancer (dated by TCRdb to the late 2010s). Library preparation was by 5' RACE. Sequenced using a NextSeq 500. TCRdb itself trimmed the public reads at Q25 with fastp, ran MiXCR and retained productive beta chains. Rows are unified per CDR3 protein, each entry keeping the most common DNA and genes. The sample table lists just over 70,000 distinct CDR3 sequences, about 9.5% of them with a count of one. The ten largest clones take up 1.5% to 2% of the sample. This specimen's time point label, interpreted: blood at routine non-recurrence follow-up after resection. This specimen was PBMCs, taken at follow-up. Receptor source: a female donor with early-stage non-small cell lung cancer.

This clonotype was picked up many times. The gene calls are TRBV2 and TRBJ2-2; 10 nucleotides match TRBD2. Unmatched junction bases numbered 1, after V lost 3 bases and J lost 3 bases. The germline V gene has CDR1 SNHLY and CDR2 FYNNEI. The CDR3 has 15 residues. The CDR3 is CASSELAGDTGELFF. The DNA for the CDR3 is TGTGCCAGCAGTGAGCTAGCGGGAGACACCGGGGAGCTGTTTTTT. Variable domain in full (rest from reference TRBV2 and TRBJ2-2): EPEVTQTPSHQVTQMGQEVILRCVPISNHLYFYWYRQILGQKVEFLVSFYNNEISEKSEIFDDQFSVERPDGSNFTLKIRSTKLEDSAMYFCASSELAGDTGELFFGEGSRLTVL.

This clonotype came up many times. V is TRBV2 and J is TRBJ2-7; the D is unclear. Per the germline V gene, CDR1 is SNHLY and CDR2 is FYNNEI. Trimming took 10 bases from V and 2 from J, leaving 15 bases between them. The CDR3 consists of 13 residues. Here the CDR3 DNA reads TGTGCCACTACGGATCTTGCCGCCTACGAGCAGTACTTC. Translating it yields CATTDLAAYEQYF.

This clonotype was detected ten times or more. This sequence joins TRBV27 and TRBJ2-4; a possible D gene is TRBD2 (8 bases). The length of the CDR3 is 15 residues. Germline CDR1 is MNHEY and CDR2 is SMNVEV (reference sequence). Trimming removed 8 bases at V and 8 bases at J, with 22 bases between. CDR3 coding DNA: TGTGCCAGCGCAGGGGGTGGAAGCGGGAGAGACATTCAGTACTTC. Amino acids: CASAGGGSGRDIQYF.

This clonotype showed up many times. The V call is TRBV6-5, the J call TRBJ1-1, with 8 bases matching TRBD1. The J segment lost 3 bases and the V segment lost 6 bases, leaving 9 bases of the junction unmatched. Per germline, CDR1 MNHEY and CDR2 SVGAGI. CDR3 length: 15 amino acids. In nucleotides, the CDR3 is TGTGCCAGCAGCCAGGGACAGGTCGCCTACACTGAAGCTTTCTTT. This codes for CASSQGQVAYTEAFF.

Ten or more counts support this clonotype. The CDR3 here is CASSPRDRGRNQPQHF. The CDR3, as DNA: TGTGCCAGCAGCCCTCGGGACAGGGGTCGCAATCAGCCCCAGCATTTT. V usage is TRBV12-3 or TRBV12-4 and J usage is TRBJ1-5; 10 bases map to TRBD1. This CDR3 comprises 16 residues. With V trimmed by 6 bases and J by 2 bases, 7 bases remained unmatched.

This clonotype has a handful of counts. The V and J genes are TRBV9 and TRBJ1-6; D is unclear. V dropped 2 bases and J dropped 8 bases, with 14 bases sitting between them. CDR3 size: 15 residues. Germline assignment: CDR1 SGDLS and CDR2 YYNGEE. CDR3 sequence (DNA): TGTGCCAGCAGCGTCAATCCAGATTCTGATTCACCCCTCCACTTT. Protein product: CASSVNPDSDSPLHF. Using reference TRBV9 and TRBJ1-6 for the parts outside the CDR3, the full variable domain is DSGVTQTPKHLITATGQRVTLRCSPRSGDLSVYWYQQSLDQGLQFLIQYYNGEERAKGNILERFSAQQFPDLHSELNLSSLELGDSALYFCASSVNPDSDSPLHFGNGTRLTVT.

This clonotype was detected ten times or more. V and J are TRBV25-1 and TRBJ1-2, with D possibly TRBD1 on 6 matching bases. The germline V and J ends were trimmed by 5 bases and 1 base, with 23 bases remaining between them. The CDR3 totals 18 residues. Germline V CDR1 and CDR2: MGHDK, SYGVNS. The CDR3 loop reads CASSRSFTGSTSNYGYTF. In nucleotides, the CDR3 is TGTGCCAGCAGTAGAAGCTTTACAGGGAGCACGAGTAACTATGGCTACACCTTC.

This clonotype was picked up a small number of times. The chain recombines TRBV5-1 with TRBJ1-4, with TRBD1 identical over 8 bases. The CDR3 is 14 amino acids. V shed 2 bases and J 6 bases; nucleotides not matched to a gene: 3. Germline lookup yields CDR1 SGHRS and CDR2 YFSETQ. The CDR3 reads CASSFRGQDEKLFF. DNA of the CDR3: TGCGCCAGCAGCTTCAGGGGGCAGGATGAAAAACTGTTTTTT. Together with reference TRBV5-1 and TRBJ1-4, the CDR3 gives the full variable domain: KAGVTQTPRYLIKTRGQQVTLSCSPISGHRSVSWYQQTPGQGLQFLFEYFSETQRNKGNFPGRFSGRQFSNSRSEMNVSTLELGDSALYLCASSFRGQDEKLFFGSGTQLSVL.

This clonotype was recorded at least ten times. This sequence joins TRBV12-3 or TRBV12-4 and TRBJ1-5, with D possibly TRBD1 on 5 matching bases. CDR3 size: 12 residues. Trimming removed 4 bases at V and 7 bases at J, with 8 bases between. DNA for the CDR3: TGTGCCAGCAGTTCAGGGTTGCAGCCCCAGCATTTT. Translation gives CASSSGLQPQHF.

The V and J genes are TRBV6-5 and TRBJ1-5, with a possible D match to TRBD1 (5 bases). Per germline, CDR1 MNHEY and CDR2 SVGAGI. The CDR3 runs 15 residues. The ends were cut back, 2 bases at V and 1 base at J, with 9 bases in the middle. In nucleotides, the CDR3 is TGTGCCAGCAGTTACCCGGGACGGAGCAATCAGCCCCAGCATTTT. Translation: CASSYPGRSNQPQHF.

This clonotype came up a few times. The chain uses TRBV28 and TRBJ1-4; D is perhaps TRBD1 (6 bases). Trimming pared 4 bases from V and 8 bases from J, leaving 20 bases between. Germline V lookup: CDR1 MDHEN, CDR2 SYDVKM. The length of the CDR3 is 16 residues. This CDR3 reads CASSYAGGRVVEKLFF. The CDR3 DNA follows: TGTGCCAGCAGTTATGCGGGGGGCAGGGTGGTGGAAAAACTGTTTTTT.

V usage is TRBV20-1 and J usage is TRBJ2-2, with D hard to call. This CDR3 is 12 amino acids long. CDR1 is DFQATT and CDR2 is SNEGSKA in the germline V gene (reference sequence). The V and J ends lost 1 base and 9 bases respectively, with 9 bases between them. The CDR3 sequence is CSARGSTRELFF. The CDR3 bases are TGCAGTGCTAGAGGCAGTACGCGGGAGCTGTTTTTT.

The CDR3 DNA reads as TGTGCCACCAGTGACTTAGGCGGTGGCTACACCTTC. Its protein product is CATSDLGGGYTF. This chain links TRBV24-1 with TRBJ1-2; the D is unclear. Trimming pared 4 bases from V and 7 bases from J, leaving 9 bases between. The CDR3 covers 12 residues. Germline CDR1 and CDR2: KGHDR and SFDVKD.

In its sample, this clonotype was seen a few times. The gene calls are TRBV13 and TRBJ2-7, with D hard to call. Deletions cut 3 bases from V and 4 bases from J, with 10 bases between. Germline V gives CDR1 PRHDT, CDR2 FYEKMQ (reference sequence). This CDR3 region has 13 residues. The DNA of the CDR3 is TGTGCCAGCAGCTTCTATGTTGGATACGAGCAGTACTTC. It translates to CASSFYVGYEQYF.

This clonotype was counted many times. This chain joins TRBV29-1 and TRBJ1-1; unclear D gene. Trimming stripped 3 bases from V and 1 base from J, with 12 bases between. Germline CDR1 reads SQVTM; CDR2 reads ANQGSEA. The CDR3 has 14 amino acids. CDR3 DNA sequence: TGCAGCGTTGACGAGACCTCTGGGAACACTGAAGCTTTCTTT. Amino acids: CSVDETSGNTEAFF.

The rearrangement links TRBV24-1 to TRBJ2-5, with D uncertain. Germline V CDR1 and CDR2: KGHDR, SFDVKD. V dropped 1 base and J dropped 3 bases, with 8 bases sitting between them. The CDR3 spans 14 residues. The CDR3 DNA reads as TGTGCCACCAGTGATTTCGGCAGGAAAGAGACCCAGTACTTC. It yields the protein CATSDFGRKETQYF.

V gene TRBV4-2 combines with J gene TRBJ2-1; D gene ambiguous. Germline CDR1 and CDR2: LGHNA and YNFKEQ. The CDR3 is 16 amino acids. V was cut by 0 bases and J by 0 bases, with 9 bases left in between. The DNA for the CDR3 is TGTGCCAGCAGCCAAGAAGTACAGAGCTCCTACAATGAGCAGTTCTTC. Amino acid sequence: CASSQEVQSSYNEQFF.

This clonotype was observed at least ten times. V and J are TRBV6-2 or TRBV6-3 and TRBJ2-5, with D unresolved. Germline V gives CDR1 MNHEY, CDR2 SVGEGT. The CDR3 covers 11 residues. Trimming left V 0 bases short and J 5 bases short, with 1 base between. CDR3 region: CASSYSETQYF. The DNA of the CDR3 is TGTGCCAGCAGTTACTCGGAGACCCAGTACTTC.

This clonotype showed up just a few times. V usage is TRBV11-2 and J usage is TRBJ2-1; TRBD1 aligns across 9 bases. V lost 5 bases to trimming and J lost 7 bases; unmatched junction nucleotides: 3. Germline V gene sequence: CDR1 SGHAT, CDR2 FQNNGV. This CDR3 is built from 13 residues. CDR3 protein: CASSRDRENEQFF. Here the CDR3 DNA reads TGTGCCAGCAGCCGGGACAGGGAAAATGAGCAGTTCTTC.

Ten or more counts support this clonotype. J is TRBJ2-7 and V is TRBV18, with a possible D match to TRBD1 (6 bases). This CDR3 is 14 amino acids long. V gave up 4 bases and J gave up 2 bases, with 12 bases separating them. The germline V gene has CDR1 KGHSH and CDR2 LQKENI. CDR3 sequence reads: CASSLNRAAYEQYF. In DNA form, the CDR3 reads TGTGCCAGCTCACTCAACAGGGCGGCCTACGAGCAGTACTTC.

This clonotype occurred many times. The chain combines TRBV19 with TRBJ2-1; 7 nucleotides match TRBD2. With V trimmed by 7 bases and J by 7 bases, 13 bases remained unmatched. The CDR3 contains 15 residues. Germline CDR1 reads LNHDA; CDR2 reads SQIVND (reference sequence). The CDR3 region has the DNA TGTGCCAGTACCCCCTGGGGAGGGGTTGGGAATGAGCAGTTCTTC. Its translation: CASTPWGGVGNEQFF.

This clonotype occurred many times. The junction does not match germline at one end; this may be a read error. The J gene is TRBJ1-4, the V gene TRBV2, with 8 positions matching TRBD1. The CDR3 covers 13 residues. Looked up from germline, CDR1 is SNHLY and CDR2 is FYNNEI. CDR3 residues: CASTRTGRDSVRF. The DNA for the CDR3 is TGTGCCAGCACAAGGACAGGGCGCGATTCGGTTCGGTTT. Full variable domain (remainder filled in from reference TRBV2 and TRBJ1-4): EPEVTQTPSHQVTQMGQEVILRCVPISNHLYFYWYRQILGQKVEFLVSFYNNEISEKSEIFDDQFSVERPDGSNFTLKIRSTKLEDSAMYFCASTRTGRDSVRFGSGTQLSVL.

This clonotype was recorded at least ten times. The chain has TRBV18 and TRBJ2-1; 7 bases fit TRBD2. V lost 6 bases to trimming and J lost 5 bases; unmatched junction nucleotides: 10. This CDR3 has 15 amino acids. The germline V gene encodes CDR1 KGHSH and CDR2 LQKENI. The CDR3 here is CASSIGAGENNEQFF. The CDR3, as DNA: TGTGCCAGCTCGATTGGGGCGGGAGAAAACAATGAGCAGTTCTTC.

In regard to this clonotype: This may stem from a read error, because a much larger clone lies one nucleotide away. This chain uses TRBV6-5 with TRBJ1-2; 10 bases are shared with TRBD1. Per the germline V gene, CDR1 is MNHEY and CDR2 is SVGAGI. The length of the CDR3 is 12 residues. CDR3 in DNA: TGTGTCAGCCGACAGGGGGCCGGTGGCTACACCTTC. Translating it yields CVSRQGAGGYTF.

This clonotype was picked up many times. The V and J genes are TRBV11-2 and TRBJ2-1, with TRBD2 matching 8 bases. The ends lost 1 base at V and 6 bases at J; junction bases unmatched: 5. The CDR3 runs to 15 residues. Germline V gives CDR1 SGHAT, CDR2 FQNNGV. CDR3 sequence reads: CASSLVAGTLNEQFF. CDR3 coding DNA: TGTGCCAGCAGCTTAGTAGCGGGAACTCTCAATGAGCAGTTCTTC.

This clonotype was detected many times. The chain links TRBV11-3 to TRBJ2-1; D is ambiguous. The CDR3 is made up of 13 amino acids. CDR1 is SGHNT and CDR2 is YENEEA in the germline V gene. The ends were cut back, 0 bases at V and 0 bases at J, with 0 bases in the middle. For the CDR3, the DNA is TGTGCCAGCAGCTTAGACTCCTACAATGAGCAGTTCTTC. This codes for CASSLDSYNEQFF.

This clonotype was seen ten or more times. This sequence joins TRBV11-2 and TRBJ2-7; unclear D gene. This CDR3 contains 13 residues. Between the trimmed V and J ends, which lost 4 bases and 3 bases, there was a span of 10 bases. Germline V gives CDR1 SGHAT, CDR2 FQNNGV. The CDR3 spells CASSSTQSYEQYF. CDR3 DNA sequence: TGTGCCAGCAGCTCCACACAGAGCTACGAGCAGTACTTC.

This clonotype was found many times. The chain is built from TRBV15 and TRBJ2-1; 10 bases fit TRBD2. CDR1 is LNHNV, CDR2 YYDKDF, per germline (reference sequence). After removal of 5 bases from V and 10 bases from J, the junction contained 5 bases not matched to a gene. This CDR3 spans 13 amino acids. This CDR3 reads CATSGVTSGEQFF. CDR3 sequence (DNA): TGTGCCACCAGCGGAGTGACTAGCGGGGAGCAGTTCTTC.

This clonotype was seen a handful of times. This chain connects TRBV6-2 or TRBV6-3 to TRBJ1-1; D not certain. V was pared by 3 bases and J by 4 bases, with 15 bases between. The CDR3 spans 15 residues. CDR1 and CDR2 from the germline V gene are MNHEY and SVGEGT. CDR3 nucleotide sequence: TGTGCCAGCAGTTATAGGGTGACGGTGGCCACTGAAGCTTTCTTT. Translation: CASSYRVTVATEAFF.

This clonotype occurred a few times. The gene calls are TRBV29-1 and TRBJ1-5; D remains ambiguous. The germline gives CDR1 SQVTM, CDR2 ANQGSEA. CDR3 length: 13 amino acids. With 5 bases removed from V and 6 bases from J, the gap between germline ends came to 14 bases. The CDR3 loop reads CSVLYGAGQPQHF. As DNA, the CDR3 is TGCAGCGTTCTTTATGGAGCCGGTCAGCCCCAGCATTTT.

This clonotype came up many times. This rearrangement joins TRBV10-3 to TRBJ2-5, with TRBD2 matching over 10 bases. This CDR3 contains 16 residues. In germline, CDR1 is ENHRY, CDR2 SYGVKD. V was clipped by 10 bases and J by 4 bases; unmatched bases: 15. CDR3 sequence reads: CATSRTSGREGETQYF. CDR3 sequence (DNA): TGTGCCACCTCGAGAACAAGCGGGAGGGAAGGAGAGACCCAGTACTTC.

There are many counts of this clonotype. The chain links TRBV12-3 or TRBV12-4 to TRBJ2-1, with D unresolved. Trimming pared 3 bases from V and 9 bases from J, leaving 9 bases between. CDR3 length: 12 residues. CDR3 residues: CASSFSGFEQFF. The CDR3 nucleotides are TGTGCCAGCAGTTTTTCCGGGTTTGAGCAGTTCTTC.